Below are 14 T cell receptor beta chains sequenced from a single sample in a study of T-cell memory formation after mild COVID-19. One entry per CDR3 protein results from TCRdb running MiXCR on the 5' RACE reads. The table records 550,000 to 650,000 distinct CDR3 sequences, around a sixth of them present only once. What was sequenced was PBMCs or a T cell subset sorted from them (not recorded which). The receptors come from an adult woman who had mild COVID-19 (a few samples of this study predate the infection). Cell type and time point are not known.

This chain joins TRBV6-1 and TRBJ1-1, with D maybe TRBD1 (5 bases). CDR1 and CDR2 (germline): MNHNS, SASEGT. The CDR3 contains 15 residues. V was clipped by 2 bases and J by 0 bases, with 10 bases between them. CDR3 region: CASSEFAGLNTEAFF. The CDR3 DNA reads TGTGCCAGCAGTGAATTCGCAGGGTTGAACACTGAAGCTTTCTTT.

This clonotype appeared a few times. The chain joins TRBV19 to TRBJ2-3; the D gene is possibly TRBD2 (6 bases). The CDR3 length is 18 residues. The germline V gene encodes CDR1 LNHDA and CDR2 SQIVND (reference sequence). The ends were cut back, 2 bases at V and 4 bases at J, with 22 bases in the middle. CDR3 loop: CASSIPLGRGVDPDTQYF. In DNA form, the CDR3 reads TGTGCCAGTAGTATACCTCTTGGGCGCGGGGTAGATCCAGATACGCAGTATTTT.

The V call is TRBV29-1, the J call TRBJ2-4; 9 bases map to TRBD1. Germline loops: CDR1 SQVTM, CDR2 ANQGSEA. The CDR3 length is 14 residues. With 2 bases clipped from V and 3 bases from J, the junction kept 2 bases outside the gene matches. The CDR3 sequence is CSVEMGQGKNIQYF. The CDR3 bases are TGCAGCGTTGAAATGGGACAGGGCAAAAACATTCAGTACTTC. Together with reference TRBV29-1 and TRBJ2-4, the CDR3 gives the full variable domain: SAVISQKPSRDICQRGTSLTIQCQVDSQVTMMFWYRQQPGQSLTLIATANQGSEATYESGFVIDKFPISRPNLTFSTLTVSNMSPEDSSIYLCSVEMGQGKNIQYFGAGTRLSVL.

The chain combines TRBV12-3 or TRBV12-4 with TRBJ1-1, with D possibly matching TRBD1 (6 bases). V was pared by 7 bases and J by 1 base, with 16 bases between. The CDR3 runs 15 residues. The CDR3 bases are TGTGCCAGCAACCGAAGACAGGCGCAGAACACTGAAGCTTTCTTT. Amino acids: CASNRRQAQNTEAFF.

The CDR3 loop reads CASSDRVRGADGYTF. DNA of the CDR3: TGTGCCAGCAGCGACCGAGTTAGGGGGGCGGATGGCTACACCTTC. The chain links TRBV7-9 to TRBJ1-2; a possible D gene is TRBD1 (6 bases). The length of the CDR3 is 15 residues. Trimming shortened V by 5 bases and J by 6 bases, and 19 bases separated the two germline ends. Germline V gives CDR1 SEHNR, CDR2 FQNEAQ (reference sequence).

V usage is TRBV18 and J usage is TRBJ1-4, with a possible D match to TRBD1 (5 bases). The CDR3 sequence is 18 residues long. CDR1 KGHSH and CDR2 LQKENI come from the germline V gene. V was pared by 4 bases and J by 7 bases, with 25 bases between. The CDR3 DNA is TGTGCCAGCTCACATACCCCCGGGCGGGGGGGTCGGAGTGAAAAACTGTTTTTT. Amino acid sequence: CASSHTPGRGGRSEKLFF. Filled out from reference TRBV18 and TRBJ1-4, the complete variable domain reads NAGVMQNPRHLVRRRGQEARLRCSPMKGHSHVYWYRQLPEEGLKFMVYLQKENIIDESGMPKERFSAEFPKEGPSILRIQQVVRGDSAAYFCASSHTPGRGGRSEKLFFGSGTQLSVL.

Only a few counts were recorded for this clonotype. This CDR3 reads CASSLEPSGRVYEQYF. Written as DNA, the CDR3 is TGCGCCAGCAGCTTGGAGCCTAGCGGGAGGGTCTACGAGCAGTACTTC. The chain is built from TRBV5-1 and TRBJ2-7; 12 bases map to TRBD2. Unmatched junction bases numbered 4, after V lost 0 bases and J lost 3 bases. CDR3 length: 16 residues. Germline V gene sequence: CDR1 SGHRS, CDR2 YFSETQ.

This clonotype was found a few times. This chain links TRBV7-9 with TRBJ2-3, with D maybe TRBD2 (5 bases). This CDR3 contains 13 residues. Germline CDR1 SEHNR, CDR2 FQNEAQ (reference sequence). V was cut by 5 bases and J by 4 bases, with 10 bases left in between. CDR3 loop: CASSKGSADTQYF. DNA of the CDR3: TGTGCCAGCAGCAAAGGGAGCGCAGATACGCAGTATTTT.

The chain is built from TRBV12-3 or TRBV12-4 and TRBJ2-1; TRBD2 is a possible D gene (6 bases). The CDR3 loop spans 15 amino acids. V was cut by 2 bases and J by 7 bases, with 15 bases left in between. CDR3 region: CASSLWSPGLNEQFF. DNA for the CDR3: TGTGCCAGCAGTTTATGGTCCCCGGGACTGAATGAGCAGTTCTTC.

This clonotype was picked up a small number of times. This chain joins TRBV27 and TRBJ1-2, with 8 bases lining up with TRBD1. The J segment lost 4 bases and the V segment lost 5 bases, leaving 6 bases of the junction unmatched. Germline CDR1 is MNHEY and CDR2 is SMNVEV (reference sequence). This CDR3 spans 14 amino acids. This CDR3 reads CASSPQDRAYGYTF. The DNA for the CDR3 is TGTGCCAGCAGTCCCCAGGACAGGGCCTATGGCTACACCTTC.

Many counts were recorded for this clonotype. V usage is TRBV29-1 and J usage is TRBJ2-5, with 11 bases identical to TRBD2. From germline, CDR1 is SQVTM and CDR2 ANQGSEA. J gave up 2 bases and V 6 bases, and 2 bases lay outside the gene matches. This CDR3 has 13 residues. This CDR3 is CSVGTSGQETQYF. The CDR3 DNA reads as TGCAGCGTCGGGACTAGCGGTCAAGAGACCCAGTACTTC.

The DNA of the CDR3 is TGTGCCTGGAGCACTAGCGGGGTATTATCAGATACGCAGTATTTT. Amino acid sequence: CAWSTSGVLSDTQYF. The rearrangement uses TRBV30 and TRBJ2-3, with 10 positions matching TRBD2. The CDR3 extends over 15 amino acids. V was pared by 3 bases and J by 4 bases, with 7 bases of the junction left unmatched. CDR1 is GTSNPN, CDR2 SVGIG, per germline (reference sequence).

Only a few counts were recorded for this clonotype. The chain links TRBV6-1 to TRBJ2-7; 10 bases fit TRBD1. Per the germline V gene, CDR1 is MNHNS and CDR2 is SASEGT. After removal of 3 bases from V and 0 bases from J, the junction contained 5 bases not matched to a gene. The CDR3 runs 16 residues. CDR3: CASSEDRGTSSYEQYF. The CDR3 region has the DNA TGTGCCAGCAGTGAGGACAGGGGGACGAGCTCCTACGAGCAGTACTTC.

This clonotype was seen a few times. In nucleotides, the CDR3 is TGTGCCAGCTCCCCCGCCCGGGGACCGCATGAGCAGTTCTTC. It yields the protein CASSPARGPHEQFF. The chain recombines TRBV7-9 with TRBJ2-1, with D perhaps being TRBD1 or TRBD2 (5 bases each). The CDR3 covers 14 residues. The germline CDR1 and CDR2 sequences are SEHNR and FQNEAQ (reference sequence). Trimming pared 8 bases from V and 8 bases from J, leaving 19 bases between.